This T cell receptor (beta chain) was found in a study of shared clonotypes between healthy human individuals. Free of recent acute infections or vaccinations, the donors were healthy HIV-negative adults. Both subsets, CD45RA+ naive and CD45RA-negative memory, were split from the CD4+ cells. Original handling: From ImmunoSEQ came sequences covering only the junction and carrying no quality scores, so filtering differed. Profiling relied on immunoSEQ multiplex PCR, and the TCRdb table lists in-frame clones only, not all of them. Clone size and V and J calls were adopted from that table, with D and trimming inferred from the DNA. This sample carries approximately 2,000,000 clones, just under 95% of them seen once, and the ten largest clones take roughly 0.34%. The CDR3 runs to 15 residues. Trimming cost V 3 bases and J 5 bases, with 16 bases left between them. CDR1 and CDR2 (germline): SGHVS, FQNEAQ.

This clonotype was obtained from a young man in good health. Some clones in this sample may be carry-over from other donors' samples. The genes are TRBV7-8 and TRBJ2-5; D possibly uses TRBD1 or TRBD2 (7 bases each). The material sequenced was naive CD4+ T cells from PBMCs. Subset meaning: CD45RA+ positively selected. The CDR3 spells CASSFTAQGGETQYF. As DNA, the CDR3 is TGTGCCAGCAGCTTTACAGCTCAGGGGGGGGAGACCCAGTACTTC.